This T cell receptor beta chain appears in the sequencing data of a study of response to subunit inactivated influenza vaccine. Comment on this clonotype: Its antigen is as yet unknown.

TCRdb re-called the RT-PCR reads through MiXCR, storing one row per CDR3 protein. The sample carries hundreds of thousands of distinct CDR3 sequences, 10% to 15% recorded once. Points from the study as a whole: Authors proposed each seasonal influenza vaccination draws in few new T cells.

Trimming removed 3 bases from V and 5 bases from J; junction bases left unmatched: 4. Per germline, CDR1 DFQATT and CDR2 SNEGSKA (reference sequence). The CDR3 loop spans 14 amino acids. The V call is TRBV20-1, the J call TRBJ2-1; 10 nucleotides match TRBD2. This sequence originates from a man aged 45-60 years who received an inactivated influenza vaccine. The sample in question was PBMCs from blood, obtained on the day of vaccination. In DNA form, the CDR3 reads TGCAGTGCTAGCAGAACTAGCGGGGACAATGAGCAGTTCTTC. Its protein product is CSASRTSGDNEQFF.